The sequence of this TCR beta chain was determined in a study of blood T cell repertoires in COVID-19. Study-level background: The origin of the acute and convalescent COVID-19 samples was the United States, Italy and Spain. From T cells, B-cell-depleted T cells, or PBMCs came the material, which was cDNA or gDNA.

TCRdb's copy holds only in-frame clones and misses some; the assay was immunoSEQ multiplex PCR. The data contain fewer than 350,000 clones, 90% of them seen just once; the ten biggest clones take up 1.5% to 2%. Recruits, aged roughly 18 to 95 years, lived in 24 US areas. Participants had their cohort set by participant-reported clinical history. The clonotype originates from a woman aged 18-29 years with acute COVID-19. Material: PBMCs or T cells enriched from blood (not recorded which).

The chain's CDR3 is CASSGALVGGSGGAQYF. The CDR3 DNA sequence: TGTGCCAGCAGCGGGGCCCTGGTTGGGGGGTCCGGAGGGGCCCAGTACTTC. The gene calls are TRBV7-6 and TRBJ2-5; maybe TRBD2 (6 bases). V lost 5 bases and J 9 bases, leaving 28 bases between the germline ends. CDR3 length: 17 residues. CDR1 and CDR2 (germline): SGHVS, FNYEAQ.